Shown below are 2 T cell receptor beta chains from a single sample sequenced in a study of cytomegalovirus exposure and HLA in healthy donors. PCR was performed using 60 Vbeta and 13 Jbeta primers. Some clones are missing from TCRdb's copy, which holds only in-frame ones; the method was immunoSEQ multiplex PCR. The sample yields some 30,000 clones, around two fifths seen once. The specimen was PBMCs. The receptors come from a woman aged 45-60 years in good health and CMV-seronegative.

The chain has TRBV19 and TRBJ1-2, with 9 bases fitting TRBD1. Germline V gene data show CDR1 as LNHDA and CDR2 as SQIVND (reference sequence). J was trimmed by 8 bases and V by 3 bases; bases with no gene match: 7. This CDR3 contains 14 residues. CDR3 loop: CASSINRGLFGYTF. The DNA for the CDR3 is TGTGCCAGTAGTATCAACAGGGGGCTTTTCGGCTACACCTTC. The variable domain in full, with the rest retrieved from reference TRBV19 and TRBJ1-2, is DGGITQSPKYLFRKEGQNVTLSCEQNLNHDAMYWYRQDPGQGLRLIYYSQIVNDFQKGDIAEGYSVSREKKESFPLTVTSAQKNPTAFYLCASSINRGLFGYTFGSGTRLTVV.

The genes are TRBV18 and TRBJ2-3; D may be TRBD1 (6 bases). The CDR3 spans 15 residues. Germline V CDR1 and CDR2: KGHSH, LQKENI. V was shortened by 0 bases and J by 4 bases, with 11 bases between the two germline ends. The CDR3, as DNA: TGTGCCAGCTCACCACCGGGCAGGGGCGCAGATACGCAGTATTTT. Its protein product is CASSPPGRGADTQYF.